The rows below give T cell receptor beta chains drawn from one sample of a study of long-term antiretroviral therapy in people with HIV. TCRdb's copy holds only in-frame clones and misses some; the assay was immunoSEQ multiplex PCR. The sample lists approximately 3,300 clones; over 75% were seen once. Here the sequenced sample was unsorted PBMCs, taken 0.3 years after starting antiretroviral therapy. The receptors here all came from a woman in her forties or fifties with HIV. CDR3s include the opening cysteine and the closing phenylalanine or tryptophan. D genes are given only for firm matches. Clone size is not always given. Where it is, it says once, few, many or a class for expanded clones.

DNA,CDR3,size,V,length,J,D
TGTGCCAGCAGCCCTGTTCTGAATTCACCCCTCCACTTT,CASSPVLNSPLHF,-,TRBV27,13,TRBJ1-6,-
TGTGCCAGCTTGGACAGGGGTGACGCCACTGAAGCTTTCTTT,CASLDRGDATEAFF,-,TRBV10-3,14,TRBJ1-1,TRBD1
TGTGCCAGCAGCTGGGGACTAGCGGGGGGCGGGTCCTACAATGAGCAGTTCTTC,CASSWGLAGGGSYNEQFF,-,TRBV5-6,18,TRBJ2-1,TRBD2
TGTGCCAGTAGTAGACCGGGAAGTGAAAAACTGTTTTTT,CASSRPGSEKLFF,-,TRBV19,13,TRBJ1-4,-
TGTGCCAGCAGTTTCTCAGGGGCGTATGAAGCTTTCTTT,CASSFSGAYEAFF,-,TRBV27,13,TRBJ1-1,-
TGTGCCAGCAGGTCCGGGACAGGACCTTATGGCTACACCTTC,CASRSGTGPYGYTF,-,TRBV6-1,14,TRBJ1-2,TRBD1
TGCAGCGTTGAACTGGCAGGGGCAAATACGCAGTATTTT,CSVELAGANTQYF,-,TRBV29-1,13,TRBJ2-3,-
TGTGCCAGCAGTTACTACCAGGGGGCTTGGGAAGGCTACACCTTC,CASSYYQGAWEGYTF,few,TRBV6-5,15,TRBJ1-2,TRBD1
TGTGCCAGCAGCTTATTCGACAGAGACAACTATGGCTACACCTTC,CASSLFDRDNYGYTF,-,TRBV5-6,15,TRBJ1-2,-
TGTGCCAGCAGCGATTATTCTGGGAACTATGGCTACACCTTC,CASSDYSGNYGYTF,-,TRBV6-1,14,TRBJ1-2,-
TGTGCCAGCTCACCCACAGGGGGGGAGACCCAGTACTTC,CASSPTGGETQYF,-,TRBV18,13,TRBJ2-5,TRBD1
TGTGCCAGTAGTATCACTGGGGCCAACGTCCTGACTTTC,CASSITGANVLTF,-,TRBV19,13,TRBJ2-6,-
TGTGCCAGCAGCGCCCCGGGACTCAATAATTCACCCCTCCACTTT,CASSAPGLNNSPLHF,-,TRBV5-6,15,TRBJ1-6,-
TGTGCCACCAGCTCCCGCAGGGCTGGGACCGGGGAGCTGTTTTTT,CATSSRRAGTGELFF,-,TRBV15,15,TRBJ2-2,-
TGTGCCAGCAGTTACTTTTCAAACACAGATACGCAGTATTTT,CASSYFSNTDTQYF,-,TRBV6-6,14,TRBJ2-3,-
TGTGCCAGCAGCTTAGCGACGGGAGGGTTGGAGACCCAGTACTTC,CASSLATGGLETQYF,-,TRBV7-9,15,TRBJ2-5,TRBD2
TGTGCCAGCAGCCCGCGATCTAGCGGGGGGGCCGGCGGGGAGCTGTTTTTT,CASSPRSSGGAGGELFF,-,TRBV9,17,TRBJ2-2,TRBD2
TGTGCCATCAGTGAAGACAGGGGGCATGGCTATGGCTACACCTTC,CAISEDRGHGYGYTF,-,TRBV10-3,15,TRBJ1-2,TRBD1
TGTGCCAGCTCACCGGGATTTAGGGAAGAGACCCAGTACTTC,CASSPGFREETQYF,-,TRBV18,14,TRBJ2-5,-
TGCAGCGTTGAAGAATTACAAGGGAACACTGAAGCTTTCTTT,CSVEELQGNTEAFF,-,TRBV29-1,14,TRBJ1-1,-
TGTGCCAGCTCACCGTCTACAGGGGGCGCTGGGGCCAACGTCCTGACTTTC,CASSPSTGGAGANVLTF,-,TRBV18,17,TRBJ2-6,TRBD1
TGCGCCAGCAGTCAATCTCCCCGAGGACACAGGGGGATCTACGAGCAGTACTTC,CASSQSPRGHRGIYEQYF,-,TRBV23-1,18,TRBJ2-7,TRBD1
TGTGCCAGCAGCAAAGTAAGGGGTGGGAACTATGGCTACACCTTC,CASSKVRGGNYGYTF,-,TRBV21-1,15,TRBJ1-2,-
TGTGCCAGCAGCTCCGGGACACCCAATTCACCCCTCCACTTT,CASSSGTPNSPLHF,few,TRBV7-3,14,TRBJ1-6,-
TGTGCCAGCAGTGACAGGGACAGAATCCAAGAGACCCAGTACTTC,CASSDRDRIQETQYF,-,TRBV2,15,TRBJ2-5,TRBD1
TGTGCTAGCAGCTTATACTGGCGGGGGGGCCTAGGAGATACGCAGTATTTT,CASSLYWRGGLGDTQYF,-,TRBV7-7,17,TRBJ2-3,TRBD2
TGTGCCAGCAGCTCGCACACAGATACGCAGTATTTT,CASSSHTDTQYF,-,TRBV7-9,12,TRBJ2-3,-
TGCGCCAGCAGCCCGGCTAGCGGGGGCCCCTCTTACAATGAGCAGTTCTTC,CASSPASGGPSYNEQFF,-,TRBV4-3,17,TRBJ2-1,TRBD2
TGTGCCAGAGGTCCGGGACAGGGGAACACCGGGGAGCTGTTTTTT,CARGPGQGNTGELFF,once,TRBV2,15,TRBJ2-2,TRBD1
TGCGCCAGCAGCCAAGACTCGCCTAGGCTCAATCAGCCCCAGCATTTT,CASSQDSPRLNQPQHF,-,TRBV4-3,16,TRBJ1-5,-
TGTGCCTGGAGGGCAATAAGGAGGGGGGAGCAGTACTTC,CAWRAIRRGEQYF,-,TRBV30,13,TRBJ2-7,-
TGTGCTAGTGGTTTGGGCGATGAGCAGTTCTTC,CASGLGDEQFF,few,TRBV12-5,11,TRBJ2-1,-
TGTGCCTGGAGTGTAACAGCCTCTGGAAACACCATATATTTT,CAWSVTASGNTIYF,once,TRBV30,14,TRBJ1-3,-
TGTGCCAGCAGCTTAGGCGGGGGGACCTACGAGCAGTACTTC,CASSLGGGTYEQYF,-,TRBV7-2,14,TRBJ2-7,TRBD2
TGTGCCAGCAGCCTTTACAGGGGGCTGGATAATTCACCCCTCCACTTT,CASSLYRGLDNSPLHF,once,TRBV7-2,16,TRBJ1-6,TRBD1
TGTGCCAGCAGCCAAGAAGGGACTAGCGGGGACCAAGAGACCCAGTACTTC,CASSQEGTSGDQETQYF,-,TRBV4-2,17,TRBJ2-5,TRBD2
TGTGCCAGCAGCCAGGACAGGGAACAGAACACTGAAGCTTTCTTT,CASSQDREQNTEAFF,-,TRBV6-8,15,TRBJ1-1,TRBD1
TGTGCCAGCAGCGATCCGGACCTTATTTCGCACGAGCAGTACTTC,CASSDPDLISHEQYF,-,TRBV4-2,15,TRBJ2-7,-
TGCGCCAGCAGCAACGGTCATGCGGGGCGTACCGGGGAGCTGTTTTTT,CASSNGHAGRTGELFF,-,TRBV5-1,16,TRBJ2-2,-
TGTGCCAGCAGCAAAGAAGTAGGCCGGAACGACACTGAAGCTTTCTTT,CASSKEVGRNDTEAFF,-,TRBV21-1,16,TRBJ1-1,-
TGTGCCAGCAGTGGGGACCCGGGGGGGGAGACCCAGTACTTC,CASSGDPGGETQYF,-,TRBV6-6,14,TRBJ2-5,TRBD2
TGTGCCAGCAACTCAGGGGTGGAAGCTTTCTTT,CASNSGVEAFF,-,TRBV25-1,11,TRBJ1-1,-
TGTGCCAGCAGTTTTGTGCCCGGGGAGCCCCAGCATTTT,CASSFVPGEPQHF,-,TRBV6-5,13,TRBJ1-5,-
TGCACCAGCAGCCAAGTAGGGGCTGGTGGCTACACCTTC,CTSSQVGAGGYTF,-,TRBV1,13,TRBJ1-2,-
TGTGCCAGCAGTGACCCGGGACTAGGTCACAATGAGCAGTTCTTC,CASSDPGLGHNEQFF,-,TRBV6-1,15,TRBJ2-1,TRBD2